This note documents a single TCR beta chain sequence. Its specificity is unknown. Germline loops: CDR1 SNHLY, CDR2 FYNNEI. Trimming cost V 8 bases and J 6 bases; bases outside gene matches: 8. The CDR3 covers 13 residues. This specimen belongs to a study of cytomegalovirus exposure and HLA in healthy donors. Looking at the study overall: Ancestry clustering placed around 80% of around 400 genotyped donors in the Caucasian-associated cluster. The study's findings and limits: 87-base-pair reads could not separate some V segments, including TRBV6-2 and TRBV6-3. With later analysis, a missense DCLRE1C variant became linked to TCR beta V- and J-gene trimming.

The PCR employed 60 Vbeta primers together with 13 Jbeta primers. Under the authors' procedure: Unique TCR beta chains totaled roughly 80 million in a later count, with approximately 11 million of them shared. Clones were sequenced by immunoSEQ multiplex PCR, and TCRdb holds only the in-frame ones, with some missing. V and J calls and clone size are given by that table; D and trimming were obtained from the DNA. Of some 190,000 clones listed, over 60% are singletons. The sequence came from a woman between 25 and 40 years old in good health and CMV-seropositive. This rearrangement joins TRBV2 to TRBJ2-7, with 9 bases aligning to TRBD1. The sequenced sample was PBMCs. The CDR3 protein is CASGGQGSTEQYF. DNA of the CDR3: TGTGCCAGCGGGGGACAGGGATCTACCGAGCAGTACTTC.